These 11 T cell receptor beta chains share one sample of origin, sequenced in a study of blood T cell repertoires in COVID-19. Clones were sequenced by immunoSEQ multiplex PCR, and TCRdb holds only the in-frame ones, with some missing. The sample shows around 170,000 clones, around four fifths of them seen only once. Source material: peripheral blood. The receptors were sampled from a man aged 70-80 years with active or convalescent COVID-19.

This clone occurred once. The rearrangement joins TRBV11-1 to TRBJ1-1, with a possible D match to TRBD1 (6 bases). Germline CDR1 is SGHAT and CDR2 is FQDESV (reference sequence). CDR3 size: 13 residues. The V end was cut by 4 bases, the J end by 5 bases, with 11 bases between. CDR3 DNA sequence: TGTGCCAGCAGCTCAGGGGTTCGAACTGAAGCTTTCTTT. It is translated as CASSSGVRTEAFF.

This chain uses TRBV11-2 with TRBJ1-6; tentatively, D is TRBD1 (5 bases). CDR3 size: 14 residues. Deletions cut 2 bases from V and 8 bases from J, with 10 bases between. Germline CDR1 and CDR2: SGHAT and FQNNGV. As DNA, the CDR3 is TGTGCCAGCAGCTTACAGGGAGGGGATTCACCCCTCCACTTT. This translates into CASSLQGGDSPLHF.

The gene calls are TRBV7-8 and TRBJ1-1; no clear D gene. V lost 1 base and J lost 1, with 13 bases in between. Germline values: CDR1 SGHVS, CDR2 FQNEAQ. The CDR3 runs to 16 residues. Here the CDR3 DNA reads TGTGCCAGCAGCTTAGGGCCGGGATTAAAGAACACTGAAGCTTTCTTT. Translated: CASSLGPGLKNTEAFF. Supplemented by reference TRBV7-8 and TRBJ1-1, the full variable domain reads GAGVSQSPRYKVAKRGQDVALRCDPISGHVSLFWYQQALGQGPEFLTYFQNEAQLDKSGLPSDRFFAERPEGSVSTLKIQRTQQEDSAVYLCASSLGPGLKNTEAFFGQGTRLTVV.

This clone was recorded a few times. The genes are TRBV5-1 and TRBJ2-1; TRBD2 matches at 7 bases. The CDR3 has 14 amino acids. Germline-derived CDR1 and CDR2 are SGHRS and YFSETQ. Trimming cost V 4 bases and J 8 bases; bases outside gene matches: 9. CDR3 amino acids: CASSPLAVGYEQFF. The CDR3 nucleotides are TGCGCCAGCAGCCCTCTAGCGGTGGGGTATGAGCAGTTCTTC.

The chain couples TRBV12-5 to TRBJ1-2; D is perhaps TRBD1 (6 bases). The germline V and J ends were trimmed by 1 base and 4 bases, with 13 bases remaining between them. Germline V CDR1 and CDR2: LGHNT, FRNRAP. This CDR3 comprises 15 residues. CDR3 sequence: CASGLAEQGSYGYTF. CDR3 nucleotide sequence: TGTGCTAGTGGTTTGGCCGAACAGGGCTCCTATGGCTACACCTTC.

The genes are TRBV4-3 and TRBJ2-7; 7 nucleotides line up with TRBD1. The CDR3 runs to 16 residues. Trimming removed 0 bases from V and 5 bases from J; junction bases left unmatched: 10. Germline V gene data show CDR1 as LGHNA and CDR2 as YSLEER. The CDR3 here is CASSQDRAGGVDEQYF. The CDR3 DNA sequence: TGCGCCAGCAGCCAAGATCGAGCAGGGGGAGTCGACGAGCAGTACTTC.

This rearrangement joins TRBV6-1 to TRBJ2-3; 10 bases fit TRBD1. Germline CDR1 reads MNHNS; CDR2 reads SASEGT. V was clipped by 4 bases and J by 1 base; unmatched bases: 11. The CDR3 length is 18 residues. The DNA for the CDR3 is TGTGCCAGCAGTGCTTCTCCTCGACAGGGGGCGCGCACAGATACGCAGTATTTT. This gives the protein CASSASPRQGARTDTQYF.

This sequence joins TRBV6-5 and TRBJ2-5; TRBD2 is a possible D gene (5 bases). The germline V gene encodes CDR1 MNHEY and CDR2 SVGAGI. The CDR3 has 14 amino acids. Trimming shortened V by 0 bases and J by 5 bases, and 10 bases separated the two germline ends. The CDR3 DNA reads TGTGCCAGCAGTTACTCTTCGGGGTTGGAGACCCAGTACTTC. Encoded protein: CASSYSSGLETQYF.

The rearrangement joins TRBV18 to TRBJ2-7; D is uncertain. This CDR3 region has 13 residues. V lost 2 bases, J lost 3 bases, and 8 bases lay in between. Germline loops: CDR1 KGHSH, CDR2 LQKENI. The CDR3 region is CASSPSNGYEQYF. The CDR3, as DNA: TGTGCCAGCTCACCAAGCAACGGCTACGAGCAGTACTTC.

V and J are TRBV9 and TRBJ2-5; tentatively, D is TRBD2 (5 bases). The CDR3 has 13 residues. The germline V and J ends were trimmed by 0 bases and 3 bases, with 6 bases remaining between them. Germline assignment: CDR1 SGDLS and CDR2 YYNGEE. CDR3 DNA: TGTGCCAGCAGCGTAGCGGGGAAAGAGACCCAGTACTTC. This gives the protein CASSVAGKETQYF.

About this clone itself: The junction departs from germline at one end; a sequencing error may be responsible. This chain uses TRBV6-5 with TRBJ1-6; no definite D call. The CDR3 covers 14 residues. Germline V gives CDR1 MNHEY, CDR2 SVGAGI. The CDR3 here is CASSYVEGNSPLHF. The CDR3 region has the DNA TGTGCCAGCAGTTACGTGGAGGGCAATTCTCCCCTCCACTTT.